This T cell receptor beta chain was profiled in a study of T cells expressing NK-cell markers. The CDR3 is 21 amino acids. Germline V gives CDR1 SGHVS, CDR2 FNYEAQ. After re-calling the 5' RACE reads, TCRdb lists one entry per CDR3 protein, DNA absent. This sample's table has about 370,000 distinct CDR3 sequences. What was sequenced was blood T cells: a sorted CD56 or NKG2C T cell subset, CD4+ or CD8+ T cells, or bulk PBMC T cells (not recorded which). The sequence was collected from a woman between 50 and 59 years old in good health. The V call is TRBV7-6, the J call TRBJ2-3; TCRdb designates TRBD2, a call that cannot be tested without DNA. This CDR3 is CASSSDSTTSGRFLGTDTQYF.